Ten or more counts support the clone carrying this T cell receptor beta chain. Its antigen is undetermined. This entry belongs to a study of identical twins. Whole-study results and caveats: Sequences that were out-of-frame, alpha and twin-shared displayed an excess of low generation probability.

V shed 8 bases, J shed 9 bases, and the junction held 9 bases outside the gene matches. Germline CDR1 reads MNHEY; CDR2 reads SVGEGT. This CDR3 comprises 13 residues. TCRdb passed the 5' RACE reads through MiXCR, listing each CDR3 protein once. Of around 1.7 million distinct CDR3 sequences listed, roughly 35% are singletons. The TCR originated in a newborn girl in good health. Sequencing was performed on cord blood. The chain carries TRBV6-2 or TRBV6-3 and TRBJ2-1, with TRBD2 matching over 8 bases. The CDR3 loop is CASGITSGGEQFF. The DNA of the CDR3 is TGTGCCAGCGGAATCACTAGCGGCGGTGAGCAGTTCTTC.